This TCR beta chain was captured by sequencing in a study of blood T cell repertoires in COVID-19. Study as a whole: Sites across the United States, Italy and Spain contributed samples from acute and convalescent COVID-19. From T cells, B-cell-depleted T cells, or PBMCs came the material, which was cDNA or gDNA.

Source study methods: Reference gene primer amplification gave estimated nucleated cell counts. Clones were sequenced by immunoSEQ multiplex PCR, and TCRdb holds only the in-frame ones, with some missing. That table furnishes V, J and clone size, whereas the DNA furnished D and trimming. The table shows 95,000 to 150,000 clones, with around 79% occurring only once. Sequenced sample: peripheral blood. This TCR was recovered from a man aged 65 to 85 with acute or convalescent COVID-19.

CDR3 region: CASSLLGAGLSTDTQYF. CDR3 DNA sequence: TGTGCCAGCTCCCTCTTGGGAGCGGGGCTTAGCACAGATACGCAGTATTTT. This chain uses TRBV18 with TRBJ2-3; 7 nucleotides align to TRBD2. Losses at the gene ends were 6 bases for V and 0 bases for J; bases not matched to a gene: 12. This CDR3 comprises 17 residues. In germline, CDR1 is KGHSH, CDR2 LQKENI.